The 13 T cell receptor beta chains below come from one sample, sequenced in a study of T cell changes during pregnancy in multiple sclerosis (dated by TCRdb to the late 2010s). Library creation used the immunoSEQ multiplex PCR assay. The source is immuneACCESS, and TCRdb retained only in-frame sequences with V and J called. Part of the clones is not carried over; for the studies checked, unresolved V genes explain less than half of this, and the remainder is unexplained. The table for this sample lists over 35,000 clones; roughly 91% of them were counted only once. Of the sample, 9% to 10% falls within the top ten clones. This material consisted of CD8+ T cells from peripheral blood mononuclear cells, taken in the first trimester of pregnancy. These receptors were obtained from a female donor with multiple sclerosis, enrolled in a pregnancy study.

The rearrangement joins TRBV30 to TRBJ2-7; 7 positions agree with TRBD2. Germline CDR1 reads GTSNPN; CDR2 reads SVGIG (reference sequence). The length of the CDR3 is 13 residues. V was pared by 1 base and J by 4 bases, with 4 bases of the junction left unmatched. The CDR3 region has the DNA TGTGCCTGGAGTGGGGGGGGATTGTACGAGCAGTACTTC. Protein sequence: CAWSGGGLYEQYF.

The CDR3 sequence: CASSERDREDYGYTF. The CDR3, as DNA: TGTGCCAGCAGTGAGCGGGACAGGGAAGACTATGGCTACACCTTC. The V and J genes are TRBV2 and TRBJ1-2; 9 bases map to TRBD1. The CDR3 is made up of 15 amino acids. V lost 3 bases, J lost 3 bases, and 5 bases stayed unmatched. Germline V gives CDR1 SNHLY, CDR2 FYNNEI. Full variable domain (rest looked up from reference TRBV2 and TRBJ1-2): EPEVTQTPSHQVTQMGQEVILRCVPISNHLYFYWYRQILGQKVEFLVSFYNNEISEKSEIFDDQFSVERPDGSNFTLKIRSTKLEDSAMYFCASSERDREDYGYTFGSGTRLTVV.

The chain is built from TRBV5-1 and TRBJ2-3; 10 bases fit TRBD2. This CDR3 contains 16 residues. CDR1 is SGHRS, CDR2 YFSETQ, per germline. After removal of 1 base from V and 4 bases from J, the junction contained 6 bases not matched to a gene. CDR3 amino acids: CASSLRAGGLSDTQYF. The CDR3 nucleotides read TGCGCCAGCAGCTTGCGAGCGGGAGGGCTGTCAGATACGCAGTATTTT.

The V gene is TRBV7-2, the J gene TRBJ2-7, with TRBD2 matching over 9 bases. Germline-derived CDR1 and CDR2 are SGHTA and FQGNSA. This CDR3 contains 14 residues. After removal of 3 bases from V and 5 bases from J, the junction contained 5 bases not matched to a gene. This chain's CDR3 is CASSFSGRGNEQYF. The CDR3 DNA sequence: TGTGCCAGCAGCTTTAGCGGGAGAGGTAACGAGCAGTACTTC.

This chain connects TRBV7-8 to TRBJ2-1, with 10 nucleotides matching TRBD2. Germline CDR1 is SGHVS and CDR2 is FQNEAQ. This CDR3 is 14 amino acids long. J lost 6 bases, V lost 3 bases, and 2 bases had no gene match. The CDR3 DNA reads as TGTGCCAGCAGCTTTAGCGGGGGGCTCAATGAGCAGTTCTTC. Translated: CASSFSGGLNEQFF.

This chain uses TRBV5-6 with TRBJ1-2; 9 positions agree with TRBD1. Germline-derived CDR1 and CDR2 are SGHDT and YYEEEE. J gave up 6 bases and V 0 bases, and 3 bases lay outside the gene matches. The CDR3 loop spans 14 amino acids. The CDR3 loop is CASSLGGQGHGYTF. The CDR3 DNA sequence: TGTGCCAGCAGCTTGGGAGGACAGGGGCATGGCTACACCTTC.

The chain carries TRBV14 and TRBJ2-7; D perhaps matches TRBD1 (7 bases). Germline V gene lookup returns CDR1 SGHDN and CDR2 FVKESK. Trimming took off 3 bases at V and 6 bases at J, with 24 bases between the two ends. The CDR3 consists of 17 residues. CDR3 bases: TGTGCCAGCAGCCACTCGGGGGACAGAACACCCTCGGGCGAGCAGTACTTC. Translation: CASSHSGDRTPSGEQYF.

The genes are TRBV19 and TRBJ1-1; tentatively, D is TRBD1 (5 bases). Deletions cut 5 bases from V and 3 bases from J, with 37 bases between. Germline CDR1 and CDR2: LNHDA and SQIVND (reference sequence). The CDR3 consists of 22 residues. This CDR3 is CASSPGRFPLKTRWSGHTEAFF. The DNA of the CDR3 is TGTGCCAGTAGTCCAGGGCGCTTCCCCCTCAAAACGCGATGGTCTGGGCACACTGAAGCTTTCTTT. Full variable domain (missing parts from reference TRBV19 and TRBJ1-1): DGGITQSPKYLFRKEGQNVTLSCEQNLNHDAMYWYRQDPGQGLRLIYYSQIVNDFQKGDIAEGYSVSREKKESFPLTVTSAQKNPTAFYLCASSPGRFPLKTRWSGHTEAFFGQGTRLTVV.

The chain combines TRBV19 with TRBJ2-7; TRBD1 agrees at 10 bases. The germline CDR1 and CDR2 sequences are LNHDA and SQIVND (reference sequence). The CDR3 contains 14 residues. The junction had 3 bases not matched to a gene; V was cut back by 5 bases and J by 2 bases. The CDR3 protein is CASSSGQGPYEQYF. CDR3 nucleotide sequence: TGTGCCAGTAGTTCGGGACAGGGGCCCTACGAGCAGTACTTC.

The chain uses TRBV6-1 and TRBJ2-1, with D possibly being TRBD2 (5 bases). CDR3 length: 16 amino acids. The germline V gene has CDR1 MNHNS and CDR2 SASEGT. V was trimmed by 1 base and J by 0 bases, leaving 10 bases between them. The DNA of the CDR3 is TGTGCCAGCAGTGAAGAGCCGGGAAGCTCCTACAATGAGCAGTTCTTC. Translated: CASSEEPGSSYNEQFF.

The V call is TRBV10-3, the J call TRBJ2-3, with 12 bases aligning to TRBD1. The junction had 3 bases not matched to a gene; V was cut back by 1 base and J by 4 bases. The CDR3 has 16 amino acids. Germline CDR1 and CDR2: ENHRY and SYGVKD. The CDR3 nucleotides read TGTGCCATCAGTGAGTTGGGGACAGGGGGCTCAGATACGCAGTATTTT. Translating gives CAISELGTGGSDTQYF.

The genes are TRBV11-2 and TRBJ2-7, with D uncertain. Trimming shortened V by 5 bases and J by 3 bases, and 14 bases separated the two germline ends. Germline assignment: CDR1 SGHAT and CDR2 FQNNGV. This CDR3 has 14 residues. The CDR3 here is CASSLRGGDYEQYF. The CDR3 DNA is TGTGCCAGCAGCCTAAGAGGCGGAGACTACGAGCAGTACTTC.

V and J are TRBV29-1 and TRBJ2-1; TRBD1 is a possible D gene (6 bases). Germline loops: CDR1 SQVTM, CDR2 ANQGSEA. The V end was cut by 4 bases, the J end by 7 bases, with 14 bases between. The CDR3 loop spans 13 amino acids. CDR3 region: CSVVVGGDNEQFF. The CDR3 bases are TGCAGCGTTGTGGTAGGGGGTGATAATGAGCAGTTCTTC.